Each of the 15 T cell receptor beta chains below was sequenced from the same sample in a study of shared clonotypes between healthy human individuals. Using immunoSEQ multiplex PCR, the repertoire was profiled, and TCRdb retains in-frame clones only, with some absent. The repertoire holds 2 million to 2.5 million clones, with around 92% as singletons. Material: naive CD4+ T cells from PBMCs. The sample's subset: CD45RA+ positively selected. Receptors originate from a man aged 18 to 29 in good health. Some clones in this sample may be carry-over from other donors' samples.

This clone was seen just once. V usage is TRBV19 and J usage is TRBJ1-2, with D tentatively TRBD1 (5 bases). This CDR3 spans 15 amino acids. Germline CDR1 and CDR2: LNHDA and SQIVND (reference sequence). Trimming took off 7 bases at V and 5 bases at J, with 20 bases between the two ends. CDR3 protein: CASISRGWENYGYTF. The CDR3 bases are TGTGCCAGTATCTCGAGGGGCTGGGAGAATTATGGCTACACCTTC.

The J gene is TRBJ2-2, the V gene TRBV7-2; 12 positions match TRBD2. Germline V gene lookup returns CDR1 SGHTA and CDR2 FQGNSA. After removal of 0 bases from V and 0 bases from J, the junction contained 5 bases not matched to a gene. The CDR3 sequence is 19 residues long. CDR3 coding DNA: TGTGCCAGCAGCTTAGCCCTAGCGGGAGGGGGTACGAACACCGGGGAGCTGTTTTTT. Protein product: CASSLALAGGGTNTGELFF.

The rearrangement joins TRBV5-1 to TRBJ2-7; 13 bases are shared with TRBD2. V lost 4 bases, J lost 1 base, and 2 bases stayed unmatched. The CDR3 extends over 15 amino acids. The germline V gene has CDR1 SGHRS and CDR2 YFSETQ. CDR3: CASSTGLAGSYEQYF. CDR3 sequence (DNA): TGCGCCAGCAGCACGGGACTAGCGGGATCCTACGAGCAGTACTTC.

The V and J genes are TRBV19 and TRBJ1-5; TRBD1 aligns across 11 bases. Germline trimming cut 6 bases from V and 4 bases from J; bases unmatched to any gene: 11. Germline V gene lookup returns CDR1 LNHDA and CDR2 SQIVND (reference sequence). The CDR3 loop spans 17 amino acids. Written as DNA, the CDR3 is TGTGCCAGTAGCCCCCTCCGGGACAGGGGGTGGAATCAGCCCCAGCATTTT. It encodes CASSPLRDRGWNQPQHF.

The rearrangement uses TRBV5-1 and TRBJ2-2; 8 positions agree with TRBD2. The V gene end was trimmed by 0 bases and the J gene end by 5 bases; junction bases not matched to a gene: 6. The germline V gene encodes CDR1 SGHRS and CDR2 YFSETQ. The CDR3 loop spans 16 amino acids. The CDR3 reads CASSLVSGGRTGELFF. For the CDR3, the DNA is TGCGCCAGCAGCTTGGTGTCGGGAGGGCGTACCGGGGAGCTGTTTTTT.

The chain links TRBV29-1 to TRBJ2-7, with 8 bases lining up with TRBD1. The CDR3 runs 15 residues. Germline assignment: CDR1 SQVTM and CDR2 ANQGSEA. J gave up 3 bases and V 6 bases, and 13 bases lay outside the gene matches. The CDR3 DNA is TGCAGCGTCGGATACCCGGGACAGGAGCGCTACGAGCAGTACTTC. Protein product: CSVGYPGQERYEQYF.

This clone has only a few counts. V usage is TRBV5-4 and J usage is TRBJ1-1; possibly TRBD1 for D (5 bases). The CDR3 has 14 amino acids. Germline CDR1 reads SGHNT; CDR2 reads YYREEE (reference sequence). V was trimmed by 4 bases and J by 5 bases, leaving 15 bases between them. The CDR3 region is CASSRYGGRTEAFF. The DNA for the CDR3 is TGTGCCAGCAGCCGTTATGGGGGAAGGACTGAAGCTTTCTTT.

The rearrangement links TRBV28 to TRBJ2-6; TRBD1 aligns across 8 bases. The CDR3 is 17 residues long. V shed 3 bases and J 4 bases; nucleotides not matched to a gene: 8. Germline V gene sequence: CDR1 MDHEN, CDR2 SYDVKM. The CDR3 spells CASSLLTGGAGANVLTF. CDR3 DNA sequence: TGTGCCAGCAGTTTGCTAACAGGGGGAGCCGGGGCCAACGTCCTGACTTTC.

CDR3 DNA: TGTGCCAGCAGTTCGGGGACCATGGACACTGAAGCTTTCTTT. It encodes CASSSGTMDTEAFF. The chain carries TRBV28 and TRBJ1-1; maybe TRBD1 (5 bases). V lost 4 bases and J 3 bases, leaving 12 bases between the germline ends. The CDR3 length is 14 residues. Looked up from germline, CDR1 is MDHEN and CDR2 is SYDVKM.

J is TRBJ2-2 and V is TRBV5-5; D is uncertain. This CDR3 is built from 14 residues. With 0 bases removed from V and 5 bases from J, the gap between germline ends came to 8 bases. Per the germline V gene, CDR1 is SGHKS and CDR2 is YYEKEE (reference sequence). CDR3 residues: CASSLGSRTGELFF. The CDR3 nucleotides are TGTGCCAGCAGCTTGGGATCGAGGACCGGGGAGCTGTTTTTT.

A single count supports this clone. The chain is built from TRBV28 and TRBJ1-1, with D hard to call. Germline V gene data show CDR1 as MDHEN and CDR2 as SYDVKM. Between the trimmed V and J ends, which lost 7 bases and 1 base, there was a span of 10 bases. The CDR3 contains 13 residues. The CDR3 DNA follows: TGTGCCAGCACCCCCAATCCGAACACTGAAGCTTTCTTT. It encodes CASTPNPNTEAFF.

This CDR3 is CASSLLPGQGSDEQFF. The CDR3 region has the DNA TGTGCCAGCAGTCTCTTACCGGGACAGGGGAGCGATGAGCAGTTCTTC. The chain uses TRBV28 and TRBJ2-1; TRBD1 agrees at 10 bases. The germline CDR1 and CDR2 sequences are MDHEN and SYDVKM. V was clipped by 5 bases and J by 8 bases; unmatched bases: 12. CDR3 length equals 16 residues. Full variable domain (rest looked up from reference TRBV28 and TRBJ2-1): DVKVTQSSRYLVKRTGEKVFLECVQDMDHENMFWYRQDPGLGLRLIYFSYDVKMKEKGDIPEGYSVSREKKERFSLILESASTNQTSMYLCASSLLPGQGSDEQFFGPGTRLTVL.

The chain couples TRBV7-9 to TRBJ2-5; D is uncertain. The CDR3 loop spans 14 amino acids. The germline gives CDR1 SEHNR, CDR2 FQNEAQ (reference sequence). V shed 2 bases and J shed 4 bases, with 11 bases lying between them. CDR3: CASSLIEGLETQYF. The CDR3 nucleotides are TGTGCCAGCAGCTTAATCGAAGGGCTAGAGACCCAGTACTTC.

V usage is TRBV5-1 and J usage is TRBJ1-2; no clear D gene. The CDR3 has 12 residues. Per the germline V gene, CDR1 is SGHRS and CDR2 is YFSETQ. Trimming took off 4 bases at V and 8 bases at J, with 12 bases between the two ends. DNA of the CDR3: TGCGCCAGCAGCCCGACCCGAGGGGGCTACACCTTC. This encodes CASSPTRGGYTF.

This rearrangement joins TRBV4-2 to TRBJ2-7, with D tentatively TRBD1 or TRBD2 (6 bases each). The CDR3 is 16 amino acids. V was trimmed by 0 bases and J by 2 bases, leaving 14 bases between them. Per germline, CDR1 LGHNA and CDR2 YNFKEQ. CDR3 nucleotide sequence: TGTGCCAGCAGCCAAGATTGGGGGGCACTTACCTACGAGCAGTACTTC. It yields the protein CASSQDWGALTYEQYF.